These T cell receptor beta chains were read from a single sample in a study of T cells in Graves' hyperthyroidism and ophthalmopathy. TCRdb re-called the multiplex PCR reads with MiXCR, one entry per CDR3 protein. The sample lists approximately 320,000 distinct CDR3 sequences; 16% were seen once. What was sequenced was blood. Receptor source: a man aged 25 to 40 with Graves' hyperthyroidism. The CDR3 runs from the conserved cysteine through the conserved F or W. The D gene is left open where the match is weak. Rows give clone size only sometimes, using once, few, many, or a class for an expanded clone.

V gene	J gene	clone size	D gene	CDR3 DNA	CDR3 protein
TRBV30	TRBJ2-1	few	TRBD2	TGTGCCTGGACCCAAGGCGGGAGCCGATCCTACAATGAGCAGTTCTTC	CAWTQGGSRSYNEQFF
TRBV3-1	TRBJ2-1	NA	TRBD2	TGTGCCAGCAGCCAAGCGGGGACTAGTTGGAATGAGCAGTTCTTC	CASSQAGTSWNEQFF
TRBV30	TRBJ2-5	few	NA	TGTGCCTGGAGTGTACTTCGTTACGGGACCCAGTACTTC	CAWSVLRYGTQYF
TRBV2	TRBJ2-3	many	NA	TGTGCCAGCAGTGAGTACTCGGATACGCAGTATTTT	CASSEYSDTQYF
TRBV20-1	TRBJ2-3	many	TRBD2	TGCAGTGCTAGAGATCCCAGCGGGAGATTTTTGGGAGATACGCAGTATTTT	CSARDPSGRFLGDTQYF
TRBV27	TRBJ2-2	NA	TRBD2	TGTGCCAGCAGTCCAATAGCGGGAGTAAGCACCGGGGAGCTGTTTTTT	CASSPIAGVSTGELFF
TRBV5-1	TRBJ2-5	few	NA	TGCGCCAGCAGCTCCGCGGACGGCCAAGAGACCCAGTACTTC	CASSSADGQETQYF
TRBV3-1	TRBJ1-3	NA	TRBD1	TGTGCCAGCAGCCAAGGACAGGGGGTAAACACCATATATTTT	CASSQGQGVNTIYF
TRBV6-2/TRBV6-3	TRBJ2-5	NA	TRBD2	TGTGCCAGCAGTCAGCGGGGGGCTAATTTCCAGGAGACCCAGTACTTC	CASSQRGANFQETQYF
TRBV19	TRBJ2-4	NA	NA	TGTGCCAGTAGCCAAGCCAAAAACATTCAGTACTTC	CASSQAKNIQYF
TRBV28	TRBJ2-3	many	TRBD2	TGTGCCAGCAGACTAGGGGGACTAGCGGGAACAGATACGCAGTATTTT	CASRLGGLAGTDTQYF
TRBV11-2	TRBJ1-6	NA	NA	TGTGCCAGCAGCTCCTTTCGGGGGGCTAATTCACCCCTCCACTTT	CASSSFRGANSPLHF
TRBV7-3	TRBJ2-7	many	TRBD1	TGTGCCAGCAGCTCCCAGACAGGGCATCCCTACGAGCAGTACTTC	CASSSQTGHPYEQYF
TRBV27	TRBJ1-1	many	NA	TGTGCCAGCAGTTCGGGACGGCTGAACACTGAAGCTTTCTTT	CASSSGRLNTEAFF
TRBV7-9	TRBJ2-5	NA	NA	TGTGCCAGCAGCCCCCGATCTGGACGGCCCCAAGAGACCCAGTGCTTC	CASSPRSGRPQETQCF
TRBV5-1	TRBJ2-1	few	NA	TGCGCCAGCAGCTTGGCGGCAGGCTACAATGAGCAGTTCTTC	CASSLAAGYNEQFF
TRBV10-3	TRBJ2-3	NA	NA	TGTGCCATCAGTGAGTCACGAGCGGCTAGCACAGATACGCAGTATTTT	CAISESRAASTDTQYF
TRBV6-2/TRBV6-3	TRBJ2-7	NA	NA	TGTGCCAGCAGTTACCTCGGTTCCTACGAGCAGTACTTC	CASSYLGSYEQYF
TRBV9	TRBJ2-1	many	NA	TGTGCCAGCAGCGTAGGCAGTGGGGGTGGAAGTGAGCAGTTCTTC	CASSVGSGGGSEQFF
TRBV20-1	TRBJ2-5	many	TRBD2	TGCAGTGCTAACGGACTAGCCGAGGGGTACCAAGAGACCCAGTACTTC	CSANGLAEGYQETQYF
TRBV5-6	TRBJ1-4	many	NA	TGTGCCAGCAGCCCCGTTTTTGCAACTAATGAAAAACTGTTTTTT	CASSPVFATNEKLFF
TRBV7-8	TRBJ1-2	NA	NA	TGTGCCAGCAGCTTAGGGAGGGCGGGCTATGGCTACACCTTC	CASSLGRAGYGYTF
TRBV10-3	TRBJ1-5	NA	NA	TGTGCCATCAGTGAGAACTCCAATAATCAGCCCCAGCATTTT	CAISENSNNQPQHF
TRBV19	TRBJ1-5	few	TRBD1	TGTGCCAGTAGTTCCCAACAGGGGGCCCAACAGCCCCAGCATTTT	CASSSQQGAQQPQHF
TRBV11-1	TRBJ1-1	many	TRBD1	TGTGCCAGCAGCCCGTCGACAGGGCACACTGAAGCTTTCTTT	CASSPSTGHTEAFF
TRBV5-1	TRBJ2-7	few	NA	TGCGCCAGCAGCCCAGCGGACCCAAACGAGCAGTACTTC	CASSPADPNEQYF
TRBV4-1	TRBJ2-7	NA	NA	TGCGCCAGCAGCCAAGGTACGGGACAACGCTACGAGCAGTACTTC	CASSQGTGQRYEQYF
TRBV18	TRBJ2-3	many	NA	TGTGCCAGCTCACGCGCGGGACAGAGCACAGATACGCAGTATTTT	CASSRAGQSTDTQYF
TRBV29-1	TRBJ2-6	NA	NA	TGCAGCGTTGAAGGAAGGTCCCCCGGAGAGAGCTCTGGGGCCAACGTCCTGACTTTC	CSVEGRSPGESSGANVLTF
TRBV3-1	TRBJ2-5	many	NA	TGTGCCAGCAGTCCCGGGACTCTCCAGACCCAGTACTTC	CASSPGTLQTQYF
TRBV10-3	TRBJ2-7	many	NA	TGTGCCATCAGTGAGTCAGGGACTTATTACGAGCAGTACTTC	CAISESGTYYEQYF
TRBV20-1	TRBJ2-7	NA	NA	TGCAGTGCTTCCGGGGCCCCCGAGCAGTACTTC	CSASGAPEQYF
TRBV19	TRBJ1-2	few	TRBD1	TGTGCCAGTAGGGACACAGGGGGCCAAGGCTACACCTTC	CASRDTGGQGYTF
TRBV18	TRBJ1-5	many	NA	TGTGCCAGCTCACCACCCCCGGGATTAAATCAGCCCCAGCATTTT	CASSPPPGLNQPQHF
TRBV5-6	TRBJ2-7	NA	TRBD1	TGTGCCAGTACCTCCCGGCAGGGGGCTTTCTACGAGCAGTACTTC	CASTSRQGAFYEQYF
TRBV18	TRBJ1-6	many	NA	TGTGCCAGCTCACCCCTACAAGTTGGTGATTCACCCCTCCACTTT	CASSPLQVGDSPLHF
TRBV2	TRBJ2-1	many	NA	TGTGCCAGCACCTTGCTCTACTCCTACAATGAGCAGTTCTTC	CASTLLYSYNEQFF
TRBV10-3	TRBJ2-7	many	NA	TGTGCCATCAGATCAAACACCGGGACGGCAGCCTACGAGCAGTACTTC	CAIRSNTGTAAYEQYF
TRBV20-1	TRBJ1-4	NA	NA	TGCAGTGCTAGAGAACAGGGCCAAAATGAAAAACTGTTTTTT	CSAREQGQNEKLFF
TRBV12-5	TRBJ1-1	many	NA	TGTGCTAGTGGTTTGGTACTTGGGGGGAACACTGAAGCTTTCTTT	CASGLVLGGNTEAFF
TRBV7-3	TRBJ2-3	NA	NA	TGTGCCAGCAGCTCTCAGGGGGGTGCCTACACAGATACGCAGTATTTT	CASSSQGGAYTDTQYF
TRBV18	TRBJ1-6	many	NA	TGTGCCAGCTCACCACAGGGACGGAATTCACCCCTCCACTTT	CASSPQGRNSPLHF
TRBV15	TRBJ2-7	NA	NA	TGTGCCACCAGCAGAGCACAGGGCGGGTTTGGCGAGCAGTACTTC	CATSRAQGGFGEQYF
TRBV20-1	TRBJ2-1	NA	NA	TGCAGTGCTAGAGGAGTTAGGGGGAATGAGCAGTTCTTC	CSARGVRGNEQFF
TRBV6-1	TRBJ1-2	NA	NA	TGTGCCAGCAGTGAATTTTTCACCACCGCCTATGGCTACACCTTC	CASSEFFTTAYGYTF
TRBV10-2	TRBJ1-3	NA	NA	TGCGCCAGCTCGCGGGGGCAGGATGGAAACACCATATATTTT	CASSRGQDGNTIYF
TRBV27	TRBJ1-5	many	NA	TGTGCCAGCAGCCTAATAGGGGTAGGTCAGCCCCAGCATTTT	CASSLIGVGQPQHF
TRBV5-1	TRBJ1-1	many	TRBD1	TGCGCCAGCAGCTACACAGGGGGTTCGCCTGAAGCTTTCTTT	CASSYTGGSPEAFF
TRBV20-1	TRBJ2-2	NA	NA	TGCAGTGCTAGAGATATGGCGAGGGGAGCCGGGGAGCTGTTTTTT	CSARDMARGAGELFF